This T cell receptor beta chain appears in the sequencing data of a study of shared clonotypes between healthy human individuals. TCRdb's table, derived via immunoSEQ multiplex PCR, lists solely in-frame clones and lacks some. The sample gives under 2.5 million clones, 85% to 95% of which show up once; approximately 0.41% is in the top ten. The CDR3 is 17 residues long. Germline V gene sequence: CDR1 SEHNR, CDR2 FQNEAQ (reference sequence). V gave up 1 base and J gave up 5 bases, with 17 bases separating them. This TCR was recovered from a man between 18 and 35 years old in good health. Some clones in this sample may be carry-over from other donors' samples. The sample consisted of naive CD4+ T cells from PBMCs. Noted subset: CD45RA+ positively selected. V usage is TRBV7-9 and J usage is TRBJ2-2, with D possibly being TRBD2 (6 bases). This CDR3 is CASSLVYIQAGTGELFF. CDR3 nucleotides: TGTGCCAGCAGCTTAGTATATATTCAGGCGGGGACCGGGGAGCTGTTTTTT.